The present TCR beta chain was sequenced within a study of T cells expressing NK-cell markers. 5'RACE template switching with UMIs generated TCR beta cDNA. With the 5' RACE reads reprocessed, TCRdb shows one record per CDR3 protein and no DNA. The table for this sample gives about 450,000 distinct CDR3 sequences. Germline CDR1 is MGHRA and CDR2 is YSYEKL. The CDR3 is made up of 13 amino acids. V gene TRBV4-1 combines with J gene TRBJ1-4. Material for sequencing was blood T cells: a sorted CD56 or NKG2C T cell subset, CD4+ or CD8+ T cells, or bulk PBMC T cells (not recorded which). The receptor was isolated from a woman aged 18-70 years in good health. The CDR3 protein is CASSRTVTEKLFF.